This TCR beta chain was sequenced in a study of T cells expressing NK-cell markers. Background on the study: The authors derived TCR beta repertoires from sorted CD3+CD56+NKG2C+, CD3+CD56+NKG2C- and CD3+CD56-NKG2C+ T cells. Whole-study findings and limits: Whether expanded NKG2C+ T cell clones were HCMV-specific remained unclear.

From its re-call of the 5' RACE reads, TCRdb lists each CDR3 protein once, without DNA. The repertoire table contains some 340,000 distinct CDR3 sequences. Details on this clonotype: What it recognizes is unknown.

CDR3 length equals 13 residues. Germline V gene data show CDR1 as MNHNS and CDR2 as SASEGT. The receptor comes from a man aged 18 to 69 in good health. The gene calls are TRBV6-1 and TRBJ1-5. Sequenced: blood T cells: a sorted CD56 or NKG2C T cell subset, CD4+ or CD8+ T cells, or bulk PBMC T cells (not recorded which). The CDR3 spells CASGQILDQPQHF.